In its sample, the clone carrying this T cell receptor (beta chain) was seen many times. Its antigen is not known. The CDR3 runs to 15 residues. Each donor gave about 9.3 milliliters of peripheral blood. The authors isolated at least 7 million PBMCs per sample. Total RNA amounts of at least 5 micrograms were extracted per sample. This entry is derived from a study of blood T cells in healthy people across ages. Points from the study as a whole: Per-million-T-cell TCR beta diversity fell roughly linearly with age.

Alongside a J-beta primer mix, a sample-barcoded 5' primer served in a second PCR lasting 7 to 11 cycles. TCRdb fed the 5' RACE reads into MiXCR, producing one record per CDR3 protein. The repertoire holds 550,000 to 800,000 distinct CDR3 sequences, with around 21% as singletons. The rearrangement joins TRBV21-1 to TRBJ2-7; the table names TRBD2, a call not compared with the DNA. TRBV21-1 is assigned pseudogene status. The TCR comes from a man aged 65-85 years in good health. Sequencing was performed on blood. CDR3 nucleotides: TGTGCCAGCAGCAAAGCTAGCGGGAGTCTGAACGAGCAGTACTTC. It encodes CASSKASGSLNEQYF.